Listed below are T cell receptor beta chains from one sample, sequenced in a study of T-cell memory formation after mild COVID-19. TCRdb re-called the 5' RACE reads through MiXCR, storing one row per CDR3 protein. The repertoire holds approximately 200,000 distinct CDR3 sequences, with 16% as singletons. The source material was PBMCs or a T cell subset sorted from them (not recorded which). The receptors were gathered from an adult woman who had mild COVID-19 (a few samples of this study predate the infection). Cell type and time point are not known. The CDR3 runs from the conserved cysteine through the conserved F or W. A D gene is named only where the DNA matches it firmly. The size field is filled for only some rows; it gives once, few, many or a size class.

>TRBJ2-7|TRBV20-1|many|TRBD2
CSASGGDWTSYEQYF
TGCAGTGCTAGCGGGGGGGACTGGACCTCCTACGAGCAGTACTTC
>TRBJ2-4|TRBV3-2|-|-
CAILTPGIQYF
TGTGCCATCTTAACCCCCGGCATTCAGTACTTC
>TRBJ2-7|TRBV12-3/TRBV12-4|-|-
CASSLTEGQEQYF
TGTGCCAGCAGTTTAACCGAGGGACAAGAGCAGTACTTC
>TRBJ2-2|TRBV5-4|-|-
CASSLPGQFAGELFF
TGTGCCAGCAGTTTACCGGGCCAATTCGCCGGGGAGCTGTTTTTT
>TRBJ1-1|TRBV3-1|few|TRBD1
CASTLRQGNTEAFF
TGTGCCAGCACCCTAAGACAGGGGAACACTGAAGCTTTCTTT
>TRBJ2-6|TRBV10-2|few|-
CASSDQVGVLTF
TGCGCCAGCAGTGACCAGGTCGGGGTCCTGACTTTC
>TRBJ2-3|TRBV10-3|-|-
CAISETSRKTQYF
TGTGCCATCAGTGAGACTAGCAGGAAGACGCAGTATTTT
>TRBJ2-7|TRBV6-1|-|-
CASSERQAQYF
TGTGCCAGCAGTGAACGGCAGGCACAGTACTTC
>TRBJ2-3|TRBV5-5|-|-
CASSLEGAQYF
TGTGCCAGCAGCTTGGAAGGGGCGCAGTATTTT
>TRBJ2-7|TRBV5-5|-|-
CASSPRAPYEQYF
TGTGCCAGCAGCCCCAGGGCGCCCTACGAGCAGTACTTC
>TRBJ1-1|TRBV2|-|-
CASSDRVNTEAFF
TGTGCCAGCAGTGACAGGGTGAACACTGAAGCTTTCTTT
>TRBJ2-6|TRBV7-3|few|-
CASSPLGGTMKGGANVLTF
TGTGCCAGCAGCCCCTTAGGGGGGACGATGAAGGGTGGGGCCAACGTCCTGACTTTC
>TRBJ1-3|TRBV29-1|-|-
CSVVDGGNTIYF
TGCAGCGTTGTGGACGGTGGAAACACCATATATTTT
>TRBJ1-5|TRBV7-8|few|-
CASSRIQGYGQPQHF
TGTGCCAGCAGCCGCATCCAGGGGTACGGTCAGCCCCAGCATTTT
>TRBJ2-3|TRBV29-1|-|TRBD2
CSALTSGGTDTQYF
TGCAGCGCACTGACTAGCGGAGGCACAGATACGCAGTATTTT
>TRBJ2-1|TRBV24-1|-|-
CATRTGAAGEDMTVEQFF
TGTGCCACCAGAACAGGGGCAGCGGGGGAGGACATGACTGTTGAGCAGTTCTTC
>TRBJ1-4|TRBV7-6|-|-
CASSLTGRVEEKLFF
TGTGCCAGCAGCTTAACCGGCAGGGTCGAGGAAAAACTGTTTTTT